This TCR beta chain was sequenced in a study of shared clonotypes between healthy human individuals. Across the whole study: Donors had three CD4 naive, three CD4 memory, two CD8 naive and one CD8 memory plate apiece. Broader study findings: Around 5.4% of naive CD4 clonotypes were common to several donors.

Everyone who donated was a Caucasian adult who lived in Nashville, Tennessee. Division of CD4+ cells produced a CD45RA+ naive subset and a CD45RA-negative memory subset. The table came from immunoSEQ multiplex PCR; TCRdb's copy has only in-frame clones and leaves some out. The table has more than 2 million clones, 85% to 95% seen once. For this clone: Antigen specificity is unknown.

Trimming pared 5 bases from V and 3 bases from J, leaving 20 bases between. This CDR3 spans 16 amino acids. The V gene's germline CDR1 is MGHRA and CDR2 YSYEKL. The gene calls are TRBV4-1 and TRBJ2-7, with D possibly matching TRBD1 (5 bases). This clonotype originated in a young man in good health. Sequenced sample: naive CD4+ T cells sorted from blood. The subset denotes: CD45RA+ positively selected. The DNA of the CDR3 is TGCGCCAGCAGCGAAAGGGGTAACGTGGGGAACTACGAGCAGTACTTC. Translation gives CASSERGNVGNYEQYF.